One and the same sample provided the 30 T cell receptor beta chains below, sequenced in a study of blood T cell repertoires in COVID-19. The method was immunoSEQ multiplex PCR; TCRdb's version includes in-frame clones alone and lacks a portion of them. The sample records roughly 100,000 clones, around 90% being singletons. Material for sequencing was peripheral blood. Every receptor here comes from a woman aged 45-65 years with COVID-19, enrolled during active disease.

This clone was picked up a small number of times. The rearrangement joins TRBV28 to TRBJ2-3; TRBD1 agrees at 9 bases. The V gene end was trimmed by 4 bases and the J gene end by 1 base; junction bases not matched to a gene: 6. CDR1 MDHEN and CDR2 SYDVKM come from the germline V gene. The CDR3 contains 16 residues. CDR3 DNA: TGTGCCAGCAGTTCTCCTAGGACAGGGGGCACAGATACGCAGTATTTT. The encoded protein is CASSSPRTGGTDTQYF.

The J gene is TRBJ2-2, the V gene TRBV12-5; D call uncertain. From germline, CDR1 is LGHNT and CDR2 FRNRAP. This CDR3 region has 14 residues. V lost 1 base, J lost 5 bases, and 8 bases lay in between. CDR3 loop: CASGLGSTTGELFF. The CDR3 DNA follows: TGTGCTAGTGGTTTGGGGTCTACTACCGGGGAGCTGTTTTTT.

V and J are TRBV5-6 and TRBJ1-1, with 8 bases aligning to TRBD1. Germline-derived CDR1 and CDR2 are SGHDT and YYEEEE. V lost 2 bases and J lost 1; bases outside the gene matches: 7. This CDR3 has 16 residues. The CDR3 loop is CASSFKTGGPNTEAFF. As DNA, the CDR3 is TGTGCCAGCAGCTTTAAAACAGGGGGACCGAACACTGAAGCTTTCTTT.

The rearrangement uses TRBV18 and TRBJ1-6; perhaps TRBD1 as D (6 bases). CDR3 length: 15 amino acids. From germline, CDR1 is KGHSH and CDR2 LQKENI. V was cut by 5 bases and J by 7 bases, with 15 bases left in between. The CDR3, as DNA: TGTGCCAGCTCATCCGCGGGGGCGGAAAATTCACCCCTCCACTTT. This translates into CASSSAGAENSPLHF.

The chain links TRBV25-1 to TRBJ1-1, with a tentative D call TRBD1 (6 bases). CDR1 MGHDK and CDR2 SYGVNS come from the germline V gene. V lost 8 bases and J lost 1, with 11 bases in between. This CDR3 region has 13 residues. CDR3 loop: CASQDSPNTEAFF. Written as DNA, the CDR3 is TGTGCCAGCCAGGACAGCCCGAACACTGAAGCTTTCTTT.

CDR3 in amino acids: CASSQVESFYGYTF. The CDR3 DNA reads TGTGCCAGCAGCCAAGTGGAGAGTTTCTATGGCTACACCTTC. The chain has TRBV3-1 (or the pseudogene TRBV3-2) and TRBJ1-2; D unclear. Germline loops: CDR1 LGHDT, CDR2 YNNKEL (reference sequence). Trimming removed 1 base from V and 4 bases from J, with 10 bases in between. The CDR3 length is 14 residues.

CDR3 coding DNA: TGTGCCACCAGCAGGGGACTCCAAGAGACCCAGTACTTC. This encodes CATSRGLQETQYF. This chain uses TRBV15 with TRBJ2-5; tentative D call: TRBD2 (6 bases). The CDR3 is 13 amino acids. Germline CDR1 reads LNHNV; CDR2 reads YYDKDF (reference sequence). V dropped 3 bases and J dropped 1 base, with 6 bases sitting between them.

This chain uses TRBV5-1 with TRBJ1-1, with D tentatively TRBD1 (6 bases). V lost 1 base and J 3 bases, leaving 13 bases between the germline ends. The CDR3 is 15 residues long. Germline V gene sequence: CDR1 SGHRS, CDR2 YFSETQ. Here the CDR3 reads CASSLQGQGYTEAFF. For the CDR3, the DNA is TGCGCCAGCAGCTTGCAAGGGCAGGGGTACACTGAAGCTTTCTTT.

The chain employs TRBV11-3 and TRBJ2-7, with D unclear. V was pared by 0 bases and J by 7 bases, with 16 bases between. The CDR3 spans 15 residues. The germline CDR1 and CDR2 sequences are SGHNT and YENEEA. The CDR3 region is CASSLDPGGAGEQYF. CDR3 DNA sequence: TGTGCCAGCAGCTTAGATCCGGGTGGTGCTGGGGAGCAGTACTTC.

V is TRBV30 and J is TRBJ2-3; D is perhaps TRBD1 (7 bases). CDR3 size: 16 residues. Deletions cut 0 bases from V and 2 bases from J, with 15 bases between. Germline V gene sequence: CDR1 GTSNPN, CDR2 SVGIG (reference sequence). CDR3 sequence: CAWSVRRDSATDTQYF. Written as DNA, the CDR3 is TGTGCCTGGAGTGTACGGCGGGACAGCGCCACAGATACGCAGTATTTT.

DNA for the CDR3: TGCAGCGTCTTGGACAGGGAGTCTACTAACTATGGCTACACCTTC. Protein: CSVLDRESTNYGYTF. The chain carries TRBV29-1 and TRBJ1-2; 8 bases align to TRBD1. The germline V gene has CDR1 SQVTM and CDR2 ANQGSEA. V lost 6 bases, J lost 0 bases, and 9 bases stayed unmatched. The CDR3 totals 15 residues.

This chain joins TRBV14 and TRBJ1-2; a possible D gene is TRBD1 (6 bases). Germline lookup yields CDR1 SGHDN and CDR2 FVKESK. V was shortened by 1 base and J by 4 bases, with 10 bases between the two germline ends. The CDR3 loop spans 14 amino acids. CDR3 nucleotides: TGTGCCAGCAGCCAAGCACAGGGAGTCTATGGCTACACCTTC. It is translated as CASSQAQGVYGYTF.

V is TRBV28 and J is TRBJ2-3; D is ambiguous. V dropped 6 bases and J dropped 7 bases, with 8 bases sitting between them. Germline V gives CDR1 MDHEN, CDR2 SYDVKM. The CDR3 length is 11 residues. The CDR3 nucleotides are TGTGCCAGCAGACTTAAGCATACGCAGTATTTT. This translates into CASRLKHTQYF.

The chain has TRBV28 and TRBJ1-5; no clear D gene. V lost 6 bases, J lost 4 bases, and 4 bases lay in between. The CDR3 length is 11 residues. Per germline, CDR1 MDHEN and CDR2 SYDVKM. This CDR3 reads CASSVNQPQHF. CDR3 nucleotide sequence: TGTGCCAGCAGCGTAAATCAGCCCCAGCATTTT.

The J gene is TRBJ2-3, the V gene TRBV5-4, with a weak D call TRBD2 (7 bases). CDR1 is SGHNT, CDR2 YYREEE, per germline (reference sequence). The ends were cut back, 7 bases at V and 3 bases at J, with 24 bases in the middle. The CDR3 sequence is 17 residues long. CDR3 sequence reads: CASSATVWGGATDTQYF. The DNA for the CDR3 is TGTGCCAGCTCAGCGACTGTCTGGGGGGGGGCGACAGATACGCAGTATTTT.

This chain connects TRBV14 to TRBJ1-6; 7 bases fit TRBD1. Germline CDR1 reads SGHDN; CDR2 reads FVKESK. The CDR3 totals 13 residues. J gave up 15 bases and V 0 bases, and 5 bases lay outside the gene matches. CDR3 in DNA: TGTGCCAGCAGCCAAGACGAAAGGGGGCTCCTCCACTTT. Amino acids: CASSQDERGLLHF. The full variable domain, its missing parts supplied by reference TRBV14 and TRBJ1-6, is EAGVTQFPSHSVIEKGQTVTLRCDPISGHDNLYWYRRVMGKEIKFLLHFVKESKQDESGMPNNRFLAERTGGTYSTLKVQPAELEDSGVYFCASSQDERGLLHFGNGTRLTVT.

The chain carries TRBV19 and TRBJ1-1; weak D call: TRBD1 (5 bases). The germline gives CDR1 LNHDA, CDR2 SQIVND (reference sequence). This CDR3 has 15 amino acids. The germline V and J ends were trimmed by 6 bases and 11 bases, with 25 bases remaining between them. This CDR3 is CASRAGGGGSGSAFF. Written as DNA, the CDR3 is TGTGCCAGTAGAGCCGGGGGAGGCGGTTCGGGGTCGGCTTTCTTT.

The chain links TRBV12-3 or TRBV12-4 to TRBJ2-7, with D perhaps matching TRBD1 (5 bases). This CDR3 has 13 residues. V was pared by 3 bases and J by 0 bases, with 6 bases between. In nucleotides, the CDR3 is TGTGCCAGCAGTTTCGGACACTCCTACGAGCAGTACGTC. Its translation is CASSFGHSYEQYV.

The DNA of the CDR3 is TGCAGTGCTACCCAGGGGGGCGGCTACACCTTC. As protein: CSATQGGGYTF. The chain links TRBV20-1 to TRBJ1-2, with 7 bases that match TRBD1. J was trimmed by 8 bases and V by 4 bases; bases with no gene match: 4. The CDR3 runs 11 residues. The germline V gene has CDR1 DFQATT and CDR2 SNEGSKA (reference sequence).

The chain is built from TRBV2 and TRBJ2-7; TRBD2 is a possible D gene (5 bases). Looked up from germline, CDR1 is SNHLY and CDR2 is FYNNEI. The CDR3 covers 14 residues. Trimming took off 6 bases at V and 7 bases at J, with 19 bases between the two ends. The chain's CDR3 is CASSPSPPSGEQYV. In nucleotides, the CDR3 is TGTGCCAGCAGCCCAAGCCCACCGTCGGGGGAGCAGTACGTC.

The CDR3 loop reads CASSFGKTEAFF. DNA of the CDR3: TGTGCCAGCAGCTTCGGGAAGACTGAAGCTTTCTTT. This chain links TRBV11-3 with TRBJ1-1; D is uncertain. This CDR3 has 12 amino acids. Trimming left V 3 bases short and J 5 bases short, with 7 bases between. In germline, CDR1 is SGHNT, CDR2 YENEEA.

The chain employs TRBV12-5 and TRBJ1-5, with no clear D. The CDR3 covers 16 residues. CDR1 and CDR2 from the germline V gene are LGHNT and FRNRAP. V gave up 3 bases and J gave up 3 bases, with 15 bases separating them. The CDR3 DNA follows: TGTGCTAGTGGTTTCCTCATAAGCCGCGACAATCAGCCCCAGCATTTT. The encoded protein is CASGFLISRDNQPQHF.

This chain connects TRBV3-1 (or the pseudogene TRBV3-2) to TRBJ2-7; D perhaps matches TRBD1 (5 bases). The germline V and J ends were trimmed by 4 bases and 3 bases, with 13 bases remaining between them. CDR3 size: 14 residues. Germline V gene data show CDR1 as LGHDT and CDR2 as YNNKEL (reference sequence). CDR3 nucleotides: TGTGCCAGCAGCCTTGCTGGGGCCCACTACGAGCAGTACTTC. This sequence encodes CASSLAGAHYEQYF.

Turning to this clone: Other DNA sequences in this sample translate to the same CDR3. The V gene is TRBV14, the J gene TRBJ1-2, with 8 positions matching TRBD1. The germline gives CDR1 SGHDN, CDR2 FVKESK. This CDR3 region has 14 residues. The junction had 4 bases not matched to a gene; V was cut back by 1 base and J by 6 bases. In DNA, the CDR3 is TGTGCCAGCAGCCAAGTAACAGGGGGAAATGGCTACACCTTC. It is translated as CASSQVTGGNGYTF.

This chain uses TRBV6-4 with TRBJ2-1; 7 positions match TRBD1. The length of the CDR3 is 14 residues. The germline CDR1 and CDR2 sequences are MRHNA and SNTAGT. V lost 5 bases and J lost 8; bases outside the gene matches: 9. CDR3 in DNA: TGTGCCAGCAGTACTATACCACAGGGGCATGAGCAGTTCTTC. Its translation: CASSTIPQGHEQFF.

This chain uses TRBV5-1 with TRBJ1-6, with 8 bases that match TRBD1. Germline V gene lookup returns CDR1 SGHRS and CDR2 YFSETQ. The CDR3 length is 15 residues. V lost 4 bases, J lost 8 bases, and 8 bases stayed unmatched. Written as DNA, the CDR3 is TGCGCCAGCAGCACGGACAGGGATGGGTATTCACCCCTCCACTTT. Its protein product is CASSTDRDGYSPLHF.

The chain is built from TRBV11-2 and TRBJ2-2, with 9 bases identical to TRBD2. This CDR3 comprises 17 residues. The germline V gene has CDR1 SGHAT and CDR2 FQNNGV. Unmatched junction bases numbered 15, after V lost 7 bases and J lost 6 bases. The chain's CDR3 is CASTPNGVAGVSGELFF. The CDR3, as DNA: TGTGCCAGCACCCCCAACGGGGTAGCGGGGGTTTCCGGGGAGCTGTTTTTT.

CDR3 loop: CASSYSKGQGSETQYF. CDR3 in DNA: TGTGCCAGCAGTTACTCGAAGGGACAGGGGTCGGAGACCCAGTACTTC. The V call is TRBV6-5, the J call TRBJ2-5; 10 nucleotides align to TRBD1. The ends lost 0 bases at V and 5 bases at J; junction bases unmatched: 6. The CDR3 has 16 amino acids. Germline V gene lookup returns CDR1 MNHEY and CDR2 SVGAGI.

This chain connects TRBV4-1 to TRBJ2-5; no firm D call. CDR1 is MGHRA, CDR2 YSYEKL, per germline. V shed 1 base and J shed 5 bases, with 11 bases lying between them. This CDR3 has 14 residues. The DNA of the CDR3 is TGCGCCAGCAGCCAAGTTGTCACATCTGAGACCCAGTACTTC. This gives the protein CASSQVVTSETQYF.

V is TRBV27 and J is TRBJ1-2, with 7 nucleotides matching TRBD1. This CDR3 spans 13 amino acids. V shed 4 bases and J 2 bases; nucleotides not matched to a gene: 1. Looked up from germline, CDR1 is MNHEY and CDR2 is SMNVEV (reference sequence). The CDR3 spells CASSSGGNYGYTF. DNA of the CDR3: TGTGCCAGCAGTTCAGGGGGGAACTATGGCTACACCTTC.